These 20 T cell receptor beta chains share one sample of origin, sequenced in a study of cytomegalovirus exposure and HLA in healthy donors. Use of 60 Vbeta and 13 Jbeta primers characterized the PCR. The protocol was immunoSEQ multiplex PCR, while the TCRdb copy is restricted to in-frame clones and leaves out a portion. The sample contains some 200,000 clones, 60% to 80% of which appear only once. Sequencing was done on a sample of PBMCs. Receptor source: a young man in good health and CMV-seronegative.

This clone was seen only a few times. This chain uses TRBV5-1 with TRBJ2-3; tentatively, D is TRBD2 (7 bases). CDR3 length: 15 residues. Trimming cost V 3 bases and J 2 bases, with 13 bases left between them. Germline loops: CDR1 SGHRS, CDR2 YFSETQ. In DNA form, the CDR3 reads TGCGCCAGCAGCTCGGGGGAGGGACACACAGATACGCAGTATTTT. It encodes CASSSGEGHTDTQYF. Looking up the rest from reference TRBV5-1 and TRBJ2-3 gives the full variable domain: KAGVTQTPRYLIKTRGQQVTLSCSPISGHRSVSWYQQTPGQGLQFLFEYFSETQRNKGNFPGRFSGRQFSNSRSEMNVSTLELGDSALYLCASSSGEGHTDTQYFGPGTRLTVL.

V usage is TRBV9 and J usage is TRBJ2-5, with no clear D. V was trimmed by 0 bases and J by 5 bases, leaving 11 bases between them. Germline V gives CDR1 SGDLS, CDR2 YYNGEE. The CDR3 sequence is 14 residues long. CDR3 amino acids: CASSVGIVSETQYF. As DNA, the CDR3 is TGTGCCAGCAGCGTAGGAATAGTAAGTGAGACCCAGTACTTC. Full variable domain (outside the CDR3, taken from reference TRBV9 and TRBJ2-5): DSGVTQTPKHLITATGQRVTLRCSPRSGDLSVYWYQQSLDQGLQFLIQYYNGEERAKGNILERFSAQQFPDLHSELNLSSLELGDSALYFCASSVGIVSETQYFGPGTRLLVL.

This rearrangement joins TRBV16 to TRBJ1-1; TRBD1 agrees at 7 bases. Unmatched junction bases numbered 4, after V lost 4 bases and J lost 2 bases. This CDR3 comprises 14 residues. Germline loops: CDR1 KGHSY, CDR2 FQNENV. The CDR3 spells CASSRRDSNTEAFF. The CDR3 DNA follows: TGTGCCAGCAGCCGCAGGGACAGCAACACTGAAGCTTTCTTT.

V gene TRBV5-4 combines with J gene TRBJ2-2, with TRBD2 matching 12 bases. CDR3 length: 17 residues. From germline, CDR1 is SGHNT and CDR2 YYREEE (reference sequence). J lost 5 bases, V lost 4 bases, and 9 bases had no gene match. The CDR3 protein is CASSPNSLAGGTGELFF. The CDR3 region has the DNA TGTGCCAGCAGCCCGAACTCACTAGCGGGGGGTACCGGGGAGCTGTTTTTT.

V usage is TRBV10-2 and J usage is TRBJ2-7; D possibly corresponds to TRBD1 (6 bases). The CDR3 spans 15 residues. In germline, CDR1 is WSHSY, CDR2 SAAADI. V shed 7 bases and J shed 4 bases, with 20 bases lying between them. The CDR3 reads CASIDRDIGTYEQYF. As DNA, the CDR3 is TGCGCCAGCATCGACCGGGACATCGGGACGTACGAGCAGTACTTC.

In this sample, this clone turned up a few times. The J gene is TRBJ2-1, the V gene TRBV7-3, with TRBD2 matching over 8 bases. CDR3 length equals 16 residues. CDR1 is SGHTA and CDR2 is FQGTGA in the germline V gene. V dropped 5 bases and J dropped 9; count of bases not matched to a gene: 15. The CDR3 nucleotides are TGTGCCAGCAGCCCGGATGCCGGGAGGGCCTTCGGTGAGCAGTTCTTC. Translated: CASSPDAGRAFGEQFF.

This clone was picked up many times. The rearrangement uses TRBV29-1 and TRBJ2-1; a possible D gene is TRBD2 (5 bases). CDR1 SQVTM and CDR2 ANQGSEA come from the germline V gene. Trimming shortened V by 7 bases and J by 6 bases, and 13 bases separated the two germline ends. The CDR3 is 12 amino acids. The CDR3 sequence is CSAKNEGNEQFF. CDR3 in DNA: TGCAGCGCCAAGAATGAGGGCAATGAGCAGTTCTTC.

The chain recombines TRBV30 with TRBJ2-1; 8 nucleotides agree with TRBD2. Looked up from germline, CDR1 is GTSNPN and CDR2 is SVGIG (reference sequence). This CDR3 has 16 amino acids. Unmatched junction bases numbered 10, after V lost 3 bases and J lost 3 bases. The CDR3 here is CAWRMGAGEDYNEQFF. CDR3 DNA sequence: TGTGCCTGGAGGATGGGAGCGGGAGAAGACTACAATGAGCAGTTCTTC. Supplemented by reference TRBV30 and TRBJ2-1, the full variable domain reads SQTIHQWPATLVQPVGSPLSLECTVEGTSNPNLYWYRQAAGRGLQLLFYSVGIGQISSEVPQNLSASRPQDRQFILSSKKLLLSDSGFYLCAWRMGAGEDYNEQFFGPGTRLTVL.

The rearrangement links TRBV7-3 to TRBJ1-6; 7 bases are a match to TRBD1. From germline, CDR1 is SGHTA and CDR2 FQGTGA. Trimming at V came to 4 bases and at J to 7 bases, leaving 4 bases not matched to a gene. This CDR3 comprises 14 residues. The DNA of the CDR3 is TGTGCCAGCAGCTCCACAGGGGCCAATTCACCCCTCCACTTT. The encoded protein is CASSSTGANSPLHF.

This chain connects TRBV30 to TRBJ2-7, with D tentatively TRBD2 (6 bases). Germline values: CDR1 GTSNPN, CDR2 SVGIG (reference sequence). Trimming took off 2 bases at V and 5 bases at J, with 10 bases between the two ends. This CDR3 has 12 amino acids. The CDR3 DNA reads as TGTGCCTGGAGTCTGGAGCGGGACGAGCAGTACTTC. Translated: CAWSLERDEQYF.

The gene calls are TRBV30 and TRBJ2-1; 10 bases align to TRBD2. Germline V gene lookup returns CDR1 GTSNPN and CDR2 SVGIG (reference sequence). The CDR3 totals 18 residues. V lost 4 bases to trimming and J lost 0 bases; unmatched junction nucleotides: 12. CDR3 in amino acids: CAWIFGTSVPGSYNEQFF. CDR3 DNA sequence: TGTGCCTGGATCTTTGGGACTAGCGTCCCCGGCTCCTACAATGAGCAGTTCTTC.

The chain couples TRBV14 to TRBJ1-1; TRBD1 aligns across 7 bases. CDR1 and CDR2 from the germline V gene are SGHDN and FVKESK. The CDR3 has 17 residues. Trimming cost V 4 bases and J 1 base; bases outside gene matches: 12. The CDR3 protein is CASSRGDSSPSNTEAFF. As DNA, the CDR3 is TGTGCCAGCAGCCGAGGGGACAGCAGTCCCTCGAACACTGAAGCTTTCTTT.

This clone was seen once. This rearrangement joins TRBV7-9 to TRBJ2-7; TRBD1 matches 9 bases. Germline CDR1 is SEHNR and CDR2 is FQNEAQ (reference sequence). Trimming removed 5 bases from V and 3 bases from J; junction bases left unmatched: 11. This CDR3 is built from 16 residues. The CDR3 sequence is CASSQATGGPGYEQYF. DNA for the CDR3: TGTGCCAGCAGCCAAGCTACAGGGGGCCCAGGCTACGAGCAGTACTTC. Using reference TRBV7-9 and TRBJ2-7 for the parts outside the CDR3, the full variable domain is DTGVSQNPRHKITKRGQNVTFRCDPISEHNRLYWYRQTLGQGPEFLTYFQNEAQLEKSRLLSDRFSAERPKGSFSTLEIQRTEQGDSAMYLCASSQATGGPGYEQYFGPGTRLTVT.

This clone showed up just a few times. The chain links TRBV7-3 to TRBJ2-2; D perhaps matches TRBD2 (6 bases). Trimming stripped 5 bases from V and 3 bases from J, with 16 bases between. CDR1 SGHTA and CDR2 FQGTGA come from the germline V gene. The CDR3 totals 16 residues. In DNA, the CDR3 is TGTGCCAGCAGCCCTCCCGGGACTCGGGACACCGGGGAGCTGTTTTTT. Amino acids: CASSPPGTRDTGELFF.

This sequence joins TRBV10-3 and TRBJ1-1, with 9 bases matching TRBD1. The V gene's germline CDR1 is ENHRY and CDR2 SYGVKD. The junction had 4 bases not matched to a gene; V was cut back by 8 bases and J by 6 bases. This CDR3 has 12 amino acids. This CDR3 is CAIGTGYPEAFF. In DNA, the CDR3 is TGTGCCATCGGGACAGGGTACCCTGAAGCTTTCTTT.

The J gene is TRBJ2-2, the V gene TRBV11-3, with D perhaps TRBD2 (5 bases). This CDR3 is 12 amino acids long. The germline V gene has CDR1 SGHNT and CDR2 YENEEA. Deletions cut 11 bases from V and 5 bases from J, with 12 bases between. The CDR3 sequence is CALRRTTGELFF. CDR3 DNA sequence: TGTGCCCTAAGAAGGACTACCGGGGAGCTGTTTTTT.

This chain joins TRBV28 and TRBJ2-1; TRBD2 agrees at 10 bases. Trimming cost V 1 base and J 8 bases; bases outside gene matches: 5. The germline CDR1 and CDR2 sequences are MDHEN and SYDVKM. CDR3 length equals 15 residues. CDR3: CASSLLASGSHEQFF. The CDR3 DNA sequence: TGTGCCAGCAGTTTATTGGCTAGCGGGAGCCATGAGCAGTTCTTC.

This clone was picked up a small number of times. The J gene is TRBJ1-4, the V gene TRBV28, with D tentatively TRBD1 (6 bases). Deletions cut 5 bases from V and 4 bases from J, with 14 bases between. The CDR3 length is 15 residues. The germline V gene has CDR1 MDHEN and CDR2 SYDVKM. The CDR3 region is CASSTTGWNNEKLFF. The CDR3 bases are TGTGCCAGCAGTACAACAGGGTGGAATAATGAAAAACTGTTTTTT.

The chain carries TRBV19 and TRBJ2-1, with TRBD2 identical over 7 bases. Germline CDR1 LNHDA, CDR2 SQIVND (reference sequence). This CDR3 region has 14 residues. V lost 5 bases, J lost 7 bases, and 8 bases stayed unmatched. The CDR3 coding sequence is TGTGCCAGTAGTGCGTTAGCGGGCCAGAATGAGCAGTTCTTC. It translates to CASSALAGQNEQFF.

This chain links TRBV15 with TRBJ2-1; TRBD2 agrees at 8 bases. The CDR3 has 16 residues. The J segment lost 10 bases and the V segment lost 2 bases, leaving 13 bases of the junction unmatched. Germline values: CDR1 LNHNV, CDR2 YYDKDF (reference sequence). The CDR3 region is CATSRWSGSSSNEQFF. The CDR3 DNA is TGTGCCACCAGCAGATGGAGCGGGAGCTCAAGTAACGAGCAGTTCTTC. Full variable domain (rest looked up from reference TRBV15 and TRBJ2-1): DAMVIQNPRYQVTQFGKPVTLSCSQTLNHNVMYWYQQKSSQAPKLLFHYYDKDFNNEADTPDNFQSRRPNTSFCFLDIRSPGLGDTAMYLCATSRWSGSSSNEQFFGPGTRLTVL.